This T cell receptor beta chain was documented in a study of shared clonotypes between healthy human individuals. This table comes from immunoSEQ multiplex PCR, and its TCRdb copy is limited to in-frame clones, with some not included. The sample yields 2.3 million or so clones, 90% to 95% seen once. V was shortened by 10 bases and J by 1 base, with 13 bases between the two germline ends. From germline, CDR1 is MNHNS and CDR2 SASEGT. The CDR3 is made up of 13 amino acids. The sequencing input was naive CD4+ T cells from PBMCs. The subset here: CD45RA+ positively selected. This sequence was found in a man in his late teens or twenties in good health. Some clones in this sample may be carry-over from other donors' samples. The chain joins TRBV6-1 to TRBJ1-1, with a possible D match to TRBD1 (6 bases). This CDR3 is CATSLQGNTEAFF. The CDR3 DNA reads as TGTGCCACGTCTTTACAGGGGAACACTGAAGCTTTCTTT.